The 5 T cell receptor beta chains in this list originate from one sample, sequenced in a study of CD8 T cells in ankylosing spondylitis. Whole-study results and caveats: Blood from ankylosing spondylitis patients appeared to carry a characteristic roughly eight-variant TCR beta motif.

TCRdb used MiXCR to reprocess the 5' RACE reads, holding one entry per CDR3 protein. The sample records about 500,000 distinct CDR3 sequences, about 5.4% being singletons. Their antigen targets remain unknown. Sequenced input: blood, either unsorted or a sorted T cell fraction (not recorded which). The source of these receptors is a male donor with ankylosing spondylitis.

In its sample, this clonotype was seen many times. The V call is TRBV2, the J call TRBJ2-2, with TRBD2 matching 8 bases. The CDR3 length is 15 residues. V trimming: 3 bases; J trimming: 7 bases; junction bases outside the gene matches: 7. Germline CDR1 is SNHLY and CDR2 is FYNNEI. The CDR3 reads CASSETSVSIGELFF. CDR3 DNA: TGTGCCAGCAGTGAGACTAGCGTATCGATCGGGGAGCTGTTTTTT.

In this sample, this clonotype turned up many times. This rearrangement joins TRBV11-2 to TRBJ1-2; D is ambiguous. The CDR3 has 13 amino acids. Germline CDR1 is SGHAT and CDR2 is FQNNGV. V was clipped by 5 bases and J by 4 bases, with 11 bases between them. The CDR3 sequence is CASSPIRTYGYTF. DNA for the CDR3: TGTGCCAGCAGCCCAATTCGGACCTATGGCTACACCTTC.

Only a few counts were recorded for this clonotype. V gene TRBV6-2 or TRBV6-3 combines with J gene TRBJ2-7; maybe TRBD1 (6 bases). CDR3 size: 13 residues. Germline lookup yields CDR1 MNHEY and CDR2 SVGEGT. The V gene lost 7 bases and the J gene lost 7 bases, with 17 bases spanning the gap. The DNA of the CDR3 is TGTGCCAGCACCCTAACAGGGACGGGGGAGCAGTACTTC. Translating it yields CASTLTGTGEQYF.

This clonotype was detected ten times or more. The chain joins TRBV12-5 to TRBJ2-7; D possibly corresponds to TRBD1 (5 bases). The CDR3 length is 15 residues. Trimming pared 0 bases from V and 5 bases from J, leaving 14 bases between. Germline loops: CDR1 LGHNT, CDR2 FRNRAP. This CDR3 is CASGLVPRQTHEQYF. The CDR3 DNA is TGTGCTAGTGGTTTGGTACCGCGACAGACACACGAGCAGTACTTC.

CDR3 coding DNA: TGCGCCAGCAGCCCTGATTGGGCGCCTGGGGCCAACGTCCTGACTTTC. Encoded protein: CASSPDWAPGANVLTF. This chain uses TRBV5-1 with TRBJ2-6; D not resolved. The germline gives CDR1 SGHRS, CDR2 YFSETQ. The CDR3 has 16 residues. Trimming took off 4 bases at V and 2 bases at J, with 13 bases between the two ends.